This T cell receptor (beta chain) comes out of a study of cytomegalovirus exposure and HLA in healthy donors. Details on this clone: Its cognate antigen is unknown.

With 60 Vbeta and 13 Jbeta primers, the PCR was carried out. Sequencing was performed with immunoSEQ multiplex PCR; in TCRdb, only in-frame clones are kept and a portion is missing. The repertoire holds approximately 220,000 clones, around four fifths seen once, with roughly 0.75% in the top ten. Study results and limitations: In a later analysis, a missense DCLRE1C variant was linked to TCR beta V- and J-gene trimming. Excluded: some indistinguishable V segments such as TRBV6-2 and TRBV6-3. Earlier analysis found most TCR beta V segments productive about 87% or about 30% of the time.

The junction had 9 bases not matched to a gene; V was cut back by 3 bases and J by 4 bases. The length of the CDR3 is 16 residues. Germline loops: CDR1 MNHEY, CDR2 SMNVEV (reference sequence). The specimen was PBMCs. This TCR was sampled from a boy under 10 years old in good health and CMV-seronegative. The gene calls are TRBV27 and TRBJ2-5, with 9 bases matching TRBD2. This CDR3 reads CASSFLGLAGRETQYF. CDR3 DNA: TGTGCCAGCAGTTTCCTTGGGCTAGCGGGAAGAGAGACCCAGTACTTC.